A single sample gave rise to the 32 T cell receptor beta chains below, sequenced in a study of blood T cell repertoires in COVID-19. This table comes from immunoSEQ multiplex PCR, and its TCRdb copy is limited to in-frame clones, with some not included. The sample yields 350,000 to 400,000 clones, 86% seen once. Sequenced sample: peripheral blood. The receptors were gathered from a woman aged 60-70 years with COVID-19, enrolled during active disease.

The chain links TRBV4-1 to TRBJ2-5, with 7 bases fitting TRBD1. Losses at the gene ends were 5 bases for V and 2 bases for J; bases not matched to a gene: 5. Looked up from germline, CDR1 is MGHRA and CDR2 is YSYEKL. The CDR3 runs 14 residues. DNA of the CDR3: TGCGCCAGCAGCTACCGGGACAGTCAAGAGACCCAGTACTTC. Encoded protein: CASSYRDSQETQYF.

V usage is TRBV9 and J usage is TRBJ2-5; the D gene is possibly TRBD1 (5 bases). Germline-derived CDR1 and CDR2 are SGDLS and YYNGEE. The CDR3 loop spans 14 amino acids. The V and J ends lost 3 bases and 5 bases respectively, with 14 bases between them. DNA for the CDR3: TGTGCCAGCAGCGACCTAACAGGTTGGGAGACCCAGTACTTC. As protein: CASSDLTGWETQYF.

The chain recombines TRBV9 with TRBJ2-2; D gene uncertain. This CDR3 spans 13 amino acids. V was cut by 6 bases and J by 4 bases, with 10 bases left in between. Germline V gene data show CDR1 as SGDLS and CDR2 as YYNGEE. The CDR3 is CASKPPGTGELFF. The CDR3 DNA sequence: TGTGCCAGCAAACCCCCGGGCACCGGGGAGCTGTTTTTT.

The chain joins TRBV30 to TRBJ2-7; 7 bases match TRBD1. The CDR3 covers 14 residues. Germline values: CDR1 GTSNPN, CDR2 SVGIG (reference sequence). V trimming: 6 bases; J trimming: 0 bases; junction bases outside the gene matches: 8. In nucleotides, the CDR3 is TGTGCCTGTTCCGGGACAGCGAGCTCCTACGAGCAGTACTTC. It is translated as CACSGTASSYEQYF.

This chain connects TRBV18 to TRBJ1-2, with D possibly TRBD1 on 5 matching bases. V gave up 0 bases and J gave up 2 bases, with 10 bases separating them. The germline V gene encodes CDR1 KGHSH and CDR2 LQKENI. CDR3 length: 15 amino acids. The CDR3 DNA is TGTGCCAGCTCACCACCTTCAGGGATCAACTATGGCTACACCTTC. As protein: CASSPPSGINYGYTF.

Written as DNA, the CDR3 is TGTGCCATCAGCGAAAGATTACAGGGGACCGGCTACACCTTC. Encoded protein: CAISERLQGTGYTF. The rearrangement links TRBV10-3 to TRBJ1-2; 7 bases match TRBD1. The CDR3 loop spans 14 amino acids. V was clipped by 6 bases and J by 8 bases; unmatched bases: 12. The germline V gene encodes CDR1 ENHRY and CDR2 SYGVKD.

The CDR3 sequence is CASSLGVGQLQYEQYF. The DNA for the CDR3 is TGCGCCAGCAGCTTGGGAGTGGGCCAACTCCAGTACGAGCAGTACTTC. This rearrangement joins TRBV5-1 to TRBJ2-7, with no clear D. Looked up from germline, CDR1 is SGHRS and CDR2 is YFSETQ. This CDR3 has 16 amino acids. Trimming removed 0 bases from V and 4 bases from J, with 17 bases in between.

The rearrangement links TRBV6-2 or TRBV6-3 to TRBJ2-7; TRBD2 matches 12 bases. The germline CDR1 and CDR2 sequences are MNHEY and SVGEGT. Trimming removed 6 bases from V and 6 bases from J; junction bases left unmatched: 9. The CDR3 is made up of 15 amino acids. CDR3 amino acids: CASSPRTSGNGEQYF. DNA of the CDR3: TGTGCCAGCAGCCCTCGGACTAGCGGGAATGGCGAGCAGTACTTC.

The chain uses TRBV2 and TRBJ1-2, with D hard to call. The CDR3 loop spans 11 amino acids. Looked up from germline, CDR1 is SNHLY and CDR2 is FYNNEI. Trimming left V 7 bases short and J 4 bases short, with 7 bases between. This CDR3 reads CASMAFYGYTF. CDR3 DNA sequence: TGTGCCAGCATGGCCTTCTATGGCTACACCTTC.

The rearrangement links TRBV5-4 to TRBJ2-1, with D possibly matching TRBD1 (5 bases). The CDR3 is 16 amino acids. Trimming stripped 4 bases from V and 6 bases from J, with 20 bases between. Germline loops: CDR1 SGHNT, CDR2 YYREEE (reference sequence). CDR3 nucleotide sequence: TGTGCCAGCAGCCCCTCACGGCAAGGGGTCCGCAATGAGCAGTTCTTC. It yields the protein CASSPSRQGVRNEQFF.

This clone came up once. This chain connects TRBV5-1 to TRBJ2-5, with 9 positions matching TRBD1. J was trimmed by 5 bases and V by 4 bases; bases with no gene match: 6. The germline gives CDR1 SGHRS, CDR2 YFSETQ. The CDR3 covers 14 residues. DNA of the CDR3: TGCGCCAGCAGCATGGGGACAGGGATGGAGACCCAGTACTTC. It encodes CASSMGTGMETQYF.

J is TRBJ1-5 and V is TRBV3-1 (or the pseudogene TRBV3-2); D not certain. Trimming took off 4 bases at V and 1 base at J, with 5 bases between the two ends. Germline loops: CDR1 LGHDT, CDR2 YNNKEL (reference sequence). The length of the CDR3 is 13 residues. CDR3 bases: TGTGCCAGCAGCCGCCGGAGCAATCAGCCCCAGCATTTT. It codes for CASSRRSNQPQHF.

The DNA of the CDR3 is TGTGCCAGCAGCACCTGGACAGGGGCTAGCTTTAATTCACCCCTCCACTTT. Translation gives CASSTWTGASFNSPLHF. The chain uses TRBV21-1 and TRBJ1-6; the table names TRBD1, a call not compared with the DNA. TRBV21-1 is an annotated pseudogene. This CDR3 contains 17 residues.

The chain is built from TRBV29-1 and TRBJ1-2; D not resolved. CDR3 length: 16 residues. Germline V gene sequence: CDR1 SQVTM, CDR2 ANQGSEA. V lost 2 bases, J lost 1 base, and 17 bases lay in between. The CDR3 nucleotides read TGCAGCGTTGAACGGTTGGGGAGCAGGATTAACTATGGCTACACCTTC. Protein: CSVERLGSRINYGYTF.

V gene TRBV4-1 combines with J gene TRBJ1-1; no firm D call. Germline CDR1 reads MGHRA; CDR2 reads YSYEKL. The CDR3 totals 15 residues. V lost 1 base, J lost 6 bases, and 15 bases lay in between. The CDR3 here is CASSQVLIIRAEAFF. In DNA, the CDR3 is TGCGCCAGCAGCCAAGTTCTGATAATTCGGGCTGAAGCTTTCTTT.

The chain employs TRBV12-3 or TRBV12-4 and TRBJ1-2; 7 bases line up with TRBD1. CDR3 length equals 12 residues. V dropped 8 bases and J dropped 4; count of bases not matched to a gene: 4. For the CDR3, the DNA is TGTGCCAGCGCGACAGGGCCCTATGGCTACACCTTC. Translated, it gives CASATGPYGYTF.

The CDR3 bases are TGTGCCAGCTCACCACCTCGGGGGATTTCACCCCTCCACTTT. Translated, it gives CASSPPRGISPLHF. The rearrangement uses TRBV18 and TRBJ1-6; tentatively, D is TRBD1 (5 bases). This CDR3 is 14 amino acids long. Trimming pared 0 bases from V and 9 bases from J, leaving 9 bases between. Germline V gene data show CDR1 as KGHSH and CDR2 as LQKENI.

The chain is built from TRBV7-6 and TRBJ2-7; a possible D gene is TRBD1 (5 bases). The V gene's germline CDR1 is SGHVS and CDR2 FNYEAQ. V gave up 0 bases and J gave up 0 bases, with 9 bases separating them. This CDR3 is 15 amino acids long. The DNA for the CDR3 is TGTGCCAGCAGCTTAGCAGACAGTAGCTCCTACGAGCAGTACTTC. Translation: CASSLADSSSYEQYF.

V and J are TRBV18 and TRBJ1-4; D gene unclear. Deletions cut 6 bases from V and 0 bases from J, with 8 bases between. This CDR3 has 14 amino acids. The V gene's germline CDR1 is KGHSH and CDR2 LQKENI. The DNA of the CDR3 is TGTGCCAGCTCCTCCAGCGCAACTAATGAAAAACTGTTTTTT. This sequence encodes CASSSSATNEKLFF.

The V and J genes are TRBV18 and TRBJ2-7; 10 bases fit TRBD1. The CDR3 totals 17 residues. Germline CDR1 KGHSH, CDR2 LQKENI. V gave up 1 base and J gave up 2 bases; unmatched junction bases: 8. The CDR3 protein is CASSPRRTGTGAYEQYF. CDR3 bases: TGTGCCAGCTCACCACGCCGGACCGGGACAGGGGCCTACGAGCAGTACTTC.

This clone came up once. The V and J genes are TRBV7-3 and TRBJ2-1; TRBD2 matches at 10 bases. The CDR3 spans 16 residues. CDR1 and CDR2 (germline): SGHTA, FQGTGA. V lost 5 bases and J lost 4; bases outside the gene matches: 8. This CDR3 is CASSPRTSGAYNEQFF. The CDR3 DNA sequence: TGTGCCAGCAGCCCCCGAACTAGCGGGGCTTACAATGAGCAGTTCTTC.

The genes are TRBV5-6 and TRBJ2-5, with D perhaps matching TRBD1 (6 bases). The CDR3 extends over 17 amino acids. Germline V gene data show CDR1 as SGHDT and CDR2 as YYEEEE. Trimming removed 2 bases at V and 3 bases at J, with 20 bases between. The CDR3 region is CASSFPTYRAVEETQYF. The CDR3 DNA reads TGTGCCAGCAGCTTTCCAACATACAGGGCCGTCGAAGAGACCCAGTACTTC.

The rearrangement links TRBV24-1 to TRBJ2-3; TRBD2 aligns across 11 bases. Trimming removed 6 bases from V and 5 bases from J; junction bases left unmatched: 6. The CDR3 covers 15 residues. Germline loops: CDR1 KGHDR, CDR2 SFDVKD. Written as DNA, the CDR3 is TGTGCCACCAGTAGTAGCGGGGGGGCGGGAGATACGCAGTATTTT. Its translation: CATSSSGGAGDTQYF.

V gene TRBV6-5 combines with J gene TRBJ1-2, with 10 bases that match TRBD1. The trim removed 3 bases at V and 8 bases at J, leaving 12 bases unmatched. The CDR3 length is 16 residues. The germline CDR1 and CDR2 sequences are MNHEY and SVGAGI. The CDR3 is CASSYWDRGGDRGYTF. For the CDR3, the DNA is TGTGCCAGCAGTTATTGGGACAGGGGAGGGGATAGGGGCTACACCTTC.

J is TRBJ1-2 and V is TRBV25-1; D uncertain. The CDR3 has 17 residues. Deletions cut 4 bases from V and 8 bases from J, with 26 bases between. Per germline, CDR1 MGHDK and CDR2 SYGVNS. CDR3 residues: CASSVQAAGLWPGGYTF. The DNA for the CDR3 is TGTGCCAGCAGTGTGCAAGCAGCGGGCCTCTGGCCGGGAGGCTACACCTTC.

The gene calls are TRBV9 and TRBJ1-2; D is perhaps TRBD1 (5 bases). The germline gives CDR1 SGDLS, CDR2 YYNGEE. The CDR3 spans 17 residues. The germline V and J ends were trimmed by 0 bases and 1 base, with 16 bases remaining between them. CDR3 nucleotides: TGTGCCAGCAGCGTAGCTCGGGGGACGGCGCTTAACTATGGCTACACCTTC. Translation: CASSVARGTALNYGYTF.

The CDR3 DNA follows: TGTGCCAGCAGCTTATCACAGGGACGAACCGGGGAGCTGTTTTTT. Translation gives CASSLSQGRTGELFF. This sequence joins TRBV7-2 and TRBJ2-2; a weak D match, TRBD1 (6 bases). Per germline, CDR1 SGHTA and CDR2 FQGNSA. The CDR3 covers 15 residues. The V end lost 2 bases, the J end lost 5 bases, and 12 bases lay between the germline ends.

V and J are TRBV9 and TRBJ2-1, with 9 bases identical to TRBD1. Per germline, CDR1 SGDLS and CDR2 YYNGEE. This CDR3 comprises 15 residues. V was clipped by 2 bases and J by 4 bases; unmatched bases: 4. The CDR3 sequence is CASSVTGTGYNEQFF. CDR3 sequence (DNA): TGTGCCAGCAGCGTTACCGGGACAGGGTACAATGAGCAGTTCTTC.

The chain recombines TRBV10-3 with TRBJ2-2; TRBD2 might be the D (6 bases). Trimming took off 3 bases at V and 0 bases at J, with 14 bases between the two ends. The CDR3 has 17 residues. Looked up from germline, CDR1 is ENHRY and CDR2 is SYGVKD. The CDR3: CAISDPGGYSNTGELFF. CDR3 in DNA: TGTGCCATCAGTGATCCCGGGGGTTATTCGAACACCGGGGAGCTGTTTTTT.

CDR3 in amino acids: CASSFDRAHQPQHF. In nucleotides, the CDR3 is TGTGCCAGCAGTTTCGACAGGGCCCATCAGCCCCAGCATTTT. The genes are TRBV27 and TRBJ1-5; 7 bases agree with TRBD1. V lost 3 bases and J lost 5; bases outside the gene matches: 4. This CDR3 has 14 residues. CDR1 and CDR2 (germline): MNHEY, SMNVEV (reference sequence).

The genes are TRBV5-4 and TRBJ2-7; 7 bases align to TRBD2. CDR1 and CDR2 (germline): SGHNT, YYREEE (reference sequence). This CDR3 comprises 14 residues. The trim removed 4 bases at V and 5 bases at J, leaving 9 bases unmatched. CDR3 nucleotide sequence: TGTGCCAGCAGCCCGGGACTAACATTCGACGAGCAGTACTTC. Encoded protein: CASSPGLTFDEQYF.

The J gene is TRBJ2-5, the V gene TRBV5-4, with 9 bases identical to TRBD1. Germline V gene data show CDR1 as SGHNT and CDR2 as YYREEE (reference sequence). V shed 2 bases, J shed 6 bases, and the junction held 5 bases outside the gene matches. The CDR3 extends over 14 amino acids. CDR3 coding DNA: TGTGCCAGCAGCTTACAGGGGGCCGTCCAGACCCAGTACTTC. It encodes CASSLQGAVQTQYF.